This is a list of T cell receptor beta chains from one sample in a study of T cells after yellow fever vaccination. TCRdb used MiXCR to reprocess the 5' RACE reads, holding one entry per CDR3 protein. The sample records tens of thousands of distinct CDR3 sequences, roughly 5% being singletons. The sample consisted of PBMCs, either bulk or a sorted T-cell subset (CD4+, CD8+, memory, or dextramer-sorted; not recorded which), taken roughly 45 days after the first yellow fever vaccination. These TCRs come from a man aged 18 to 30 who received the YFV17D yellow fever vaccine. Each CDR3 is given with its conserved first and last residue. The D gene is left open where the match is weak. For some rows the clone size is stated as once, few or many, or as a class when expanded; others skip it.

V gene: TRBV12-3/TRBV12-4; clone size: many; J gene: TRBJ1-5; D gene: .; CDR3 DNA: TGTGCCAGCAGGGTTGAAGGACCTTATAGCAATCAGCCCCAGCATTTT; CDR3 protein: CASRVEGPYSNQPQHF
V gene: TRBV29-1; clone size: many; J gene: TRBJ1-2; D gene: .; CDR3 DNA: TGCAGCCGCAGGGTGGGGGGCTACACCTTC; CDR3 protein: CSRRVGGYTF
V gene: TRBV18; clone size: many; J gene: TRBJ1-2; D gene: TRBD1; CDR3 DNA: TGTGCCAGCTCACTCTCGACAGGGGACCCTGGCTACACCTTC; CDR3 protein: CASSLSTGDPGYTF
V gene: TRBV19; clone size: many; J gene: TRBJ1-2; D gene: .; CDR3 DNA: TGTGCCAGTAGTGTTTTCGAAGACAGTGGCTACACCTTC; CDR3 protein: CASSVFEDSGYTF
V gene: TRBV7-2; clone size: many; J gene: TRBJ1-6; D gene: TRBD1; CDR3 DNA: TGTGCCAGCAGCTTAGGGACAGGGGCCCCCTTTATATCACCCCTCCACTTT; CDR3 protein: CASSLGTGAPFISPLHF
V gene: TRBV5-4; clone size: many; J gene: TRBJ2-3; D gene: TRBD1; CDR3 DNA: TGTGCCAGCAGCCCAGGACAGGGCTCAGATACGCAGTATTTT; CDR3 protein: CASSPGQGSDTQYF
V gene: TRBV12-3/TRBV12-4; clone size: many; J gene: TRBJ1-2; D gene: .; CDR3 DNA: TGTGCCAGCAGTTTAAACTATGGCTACACCTTC; CDR3 protein: CASSLNYGYTF
V gene: TRBV19; clone size: many; J gene: TRBJ1-4; D gene: .; CDR3 DNA: TGTGCCAGTACCCCTCTGGGCAGGGAGCACCTGTTTTTT; CDR3 protein: CASTPLGREHLFF
V gene: TRBV5-8; clone size: .; J gene: TRBJ2-1; D gene: .; CDR3 DNA: TGTGCCAGCACCGAAGCTAGCGTGGGGGGCAATGAGCAGTTCTTC; CDR3 protein: CASTEASVGGNEQFF
V gene: TRBV5-1; clone size: many; J gene: TRBJ1-1; D gene: .; CDR3 DNA: TGCGCCAGCAGCTGGGGAGGAGCGGACACTGAAGCTTTCTTT; CDR3 protein: CASSWGGADTEAFF
V gene: TRBV2; clone size: .; J gene: TRBJ1-4; D gene: .; CDR3 DNA: TGTGCCAGCAGTCCGAGAGAGCGGAGGCATCGGGAAAAACTGTTTTTT; CDR3 protein: CASSPRERRHREKLFF
V gene: TRBV7-2; clone size: many; J gene: TRBJ1-2; D gene: .; CDR3 DNA: TGTGCCAGCAGCCCCCGAGGGCAGCTCGGCTACACCTTC; CDR3 protein: CASSPRGQLGYTF
V gene: TRBV5-1; clone size: many; J gene: TRBJ2-2; D gene: .; CDR3 DNA: TGCGCCAGTCTCAGGGGCCCGAACACCGGGGAGCTGTTTTTT; CDR3 protein: CASLRGPNTGELFF